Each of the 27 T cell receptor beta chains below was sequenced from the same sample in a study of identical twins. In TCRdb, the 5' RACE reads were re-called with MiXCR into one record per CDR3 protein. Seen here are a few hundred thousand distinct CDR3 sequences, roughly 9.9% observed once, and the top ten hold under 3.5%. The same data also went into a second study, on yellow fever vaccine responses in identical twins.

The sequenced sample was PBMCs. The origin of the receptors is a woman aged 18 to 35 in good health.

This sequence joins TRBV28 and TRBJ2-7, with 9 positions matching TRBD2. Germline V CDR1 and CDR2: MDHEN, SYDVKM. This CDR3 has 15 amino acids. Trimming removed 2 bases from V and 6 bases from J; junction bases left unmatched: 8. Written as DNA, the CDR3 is TGTGCCAGCAGTTTAGCGGGAGGGAACCTAGCCGAGCAGTACTTC. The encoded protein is CASSLAGGNLAEQYF.

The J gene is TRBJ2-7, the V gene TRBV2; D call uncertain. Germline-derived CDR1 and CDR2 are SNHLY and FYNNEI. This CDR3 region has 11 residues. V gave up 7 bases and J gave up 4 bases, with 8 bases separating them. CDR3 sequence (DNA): TGTGCCAGCAAAACTTTATACGAGCAGTACTTC. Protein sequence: CASKTLYEQYF.

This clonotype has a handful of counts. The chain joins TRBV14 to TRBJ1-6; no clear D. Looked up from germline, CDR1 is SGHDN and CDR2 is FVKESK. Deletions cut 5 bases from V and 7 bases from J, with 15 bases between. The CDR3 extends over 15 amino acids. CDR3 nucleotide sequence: TGTGCCAGCAGCAAGTCGACCGGGAGAAATTCACCCCTCCACTTT. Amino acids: CASSKSTGRNSPLHF.

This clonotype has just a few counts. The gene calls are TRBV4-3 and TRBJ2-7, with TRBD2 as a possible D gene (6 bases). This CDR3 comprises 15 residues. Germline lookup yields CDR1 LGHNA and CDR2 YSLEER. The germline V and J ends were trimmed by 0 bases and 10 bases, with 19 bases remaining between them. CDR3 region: CASSQDRLAPAVQYF. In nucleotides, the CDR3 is TGCGCCAGCAGCCAAGATAGGCTAGCGCCTGCCGTACAGTACTTC.

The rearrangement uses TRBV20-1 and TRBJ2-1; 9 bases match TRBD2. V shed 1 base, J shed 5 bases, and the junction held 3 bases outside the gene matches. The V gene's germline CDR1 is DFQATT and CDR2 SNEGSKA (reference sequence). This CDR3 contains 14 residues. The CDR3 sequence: CSARGLAENNEQFF. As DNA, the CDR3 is TGCAGTGCTAGAGGACTAGCGGAAAACAATGAGCAGTTCTTC.

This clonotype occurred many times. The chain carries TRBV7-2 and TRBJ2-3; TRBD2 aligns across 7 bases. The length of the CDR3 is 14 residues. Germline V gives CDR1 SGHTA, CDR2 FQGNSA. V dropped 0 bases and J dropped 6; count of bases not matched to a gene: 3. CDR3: CASSLAVGGDTQYF. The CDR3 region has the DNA TGTGCCAGCAGCTTAGCCGTCGGGGGGGATACGCAGTATTTT.

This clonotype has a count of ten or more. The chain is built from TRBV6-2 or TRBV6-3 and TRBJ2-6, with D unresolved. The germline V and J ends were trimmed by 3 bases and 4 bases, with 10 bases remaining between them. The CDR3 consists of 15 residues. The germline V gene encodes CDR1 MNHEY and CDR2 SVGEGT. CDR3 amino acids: CASSYRMAGANVLTF. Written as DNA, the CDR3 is TGTGCCAGCAGTTATCGGATGGCAGGGGCCAACGTCCTGACTTTC.

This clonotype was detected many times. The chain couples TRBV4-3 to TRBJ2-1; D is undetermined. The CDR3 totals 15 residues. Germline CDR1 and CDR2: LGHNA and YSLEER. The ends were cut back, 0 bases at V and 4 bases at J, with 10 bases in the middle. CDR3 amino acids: CASSQDATTYNEQFF. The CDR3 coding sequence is TGCGCCAGCAGCCAAGATGCGACAACGTACAATGAGCAGTTCTTC.

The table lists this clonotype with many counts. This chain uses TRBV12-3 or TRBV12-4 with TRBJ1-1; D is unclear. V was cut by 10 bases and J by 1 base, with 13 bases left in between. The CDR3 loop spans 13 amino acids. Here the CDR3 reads CATQRTENTEAFF. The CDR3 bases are TGTGCCACCCAAAGAACGGAGAACACTGAAGCTTTCTTT.

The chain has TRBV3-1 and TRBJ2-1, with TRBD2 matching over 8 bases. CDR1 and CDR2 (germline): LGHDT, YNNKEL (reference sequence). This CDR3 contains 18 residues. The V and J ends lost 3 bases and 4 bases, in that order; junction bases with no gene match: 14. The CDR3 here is CASSHQRAAGVWYNEQFF. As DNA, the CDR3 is TGTGCCAGCAGCCACCAGAGGGCAGCGGGAGTTTGGTACAATGAGCAGTTCTTC.

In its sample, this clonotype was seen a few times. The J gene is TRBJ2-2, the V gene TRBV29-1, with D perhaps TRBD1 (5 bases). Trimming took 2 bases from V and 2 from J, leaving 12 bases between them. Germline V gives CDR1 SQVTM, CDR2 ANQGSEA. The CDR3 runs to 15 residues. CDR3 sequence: CSVERKGDNTGELFF. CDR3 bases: TGCAGCGTTGAACGGAAAGGGGATAACACCGGGGAGCTGTTTTTT.

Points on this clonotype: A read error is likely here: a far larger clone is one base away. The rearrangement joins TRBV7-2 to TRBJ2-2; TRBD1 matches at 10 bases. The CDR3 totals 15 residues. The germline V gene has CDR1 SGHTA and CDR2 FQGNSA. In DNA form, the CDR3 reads TGTGCCAGCAGTCCGGGACAGGGGAACATCGGGGAGCTGTTTTTT. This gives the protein CASSPGQGNIGELFF. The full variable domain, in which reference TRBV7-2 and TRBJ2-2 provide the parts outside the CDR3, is GAGVSQSPSNKVTEKGKDVELRCDPISGHTALYWYRQSLGQGLEFLIYFQGNSAPDKSGLPSDRFSAERTGGSVSTLTIQRTQQEDSAVYLCASSPGQGNIGELFFGEGSRLTVL.

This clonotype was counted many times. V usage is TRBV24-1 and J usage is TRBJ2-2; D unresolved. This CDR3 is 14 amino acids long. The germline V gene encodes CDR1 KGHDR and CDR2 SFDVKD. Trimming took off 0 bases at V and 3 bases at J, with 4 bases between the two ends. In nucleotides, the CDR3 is TGTGCCACCAGTGATTTGGCGGACACCGGGGAGCTGTTTTTT. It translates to CATSDLADTGELFF.

CDR3 region: CASSLLAGEGSGANVLTF. The CDR3 DNA reads as TGCGCCAGCAGCCTACTAGCGGGAGAGGGGTCTGGGGCCAACGTCCTGACTTTC. This chain connects TRBV4-1 to TRBJ2-6; 11 nucleotides agree with TRBD2. V was pared by 4 bases and J by 1 base, with 6 bases of the junction left unmatched. CDR1 is MGHRA, CDR2 YSYEKL, per germline. CDR3 size: 18 residues.

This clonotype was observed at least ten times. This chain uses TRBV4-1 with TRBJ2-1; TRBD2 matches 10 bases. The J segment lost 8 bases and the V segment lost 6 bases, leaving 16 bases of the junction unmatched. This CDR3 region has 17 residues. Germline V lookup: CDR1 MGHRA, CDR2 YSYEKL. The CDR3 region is CASSPRESSGSYYEQFF. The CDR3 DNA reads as TGCGCCAGCAGTCCAAGAGAATCTAGCGGGAGTTACTATGAGCAGTTCTTC.

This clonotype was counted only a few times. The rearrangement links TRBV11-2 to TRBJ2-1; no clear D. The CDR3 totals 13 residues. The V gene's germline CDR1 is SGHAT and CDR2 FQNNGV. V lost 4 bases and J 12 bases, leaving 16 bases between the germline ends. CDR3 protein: CASSSSPSGWQFF. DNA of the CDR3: TGTGCCAGCAGCTCGTCCCCTAGTGGGTGGCAGTTCTTC.

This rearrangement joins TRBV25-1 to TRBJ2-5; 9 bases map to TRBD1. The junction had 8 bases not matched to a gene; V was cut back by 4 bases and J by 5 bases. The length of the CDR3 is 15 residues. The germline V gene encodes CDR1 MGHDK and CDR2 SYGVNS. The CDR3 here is CASSAPGTGPETQYF. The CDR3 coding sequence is TGTGCCAGCAGTGCCCCCGGGACAGGGCCGGAGACCCAGTACTTC.

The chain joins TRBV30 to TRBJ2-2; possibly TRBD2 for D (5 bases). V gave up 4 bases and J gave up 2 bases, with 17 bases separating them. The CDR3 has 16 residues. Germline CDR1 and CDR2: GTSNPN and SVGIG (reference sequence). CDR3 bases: TGTGCCTGGACCCCCGGGCGGGTGGGTAACACCGGGGAGCTGTTTTTT. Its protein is CAWTPGRVGNTGELFF.

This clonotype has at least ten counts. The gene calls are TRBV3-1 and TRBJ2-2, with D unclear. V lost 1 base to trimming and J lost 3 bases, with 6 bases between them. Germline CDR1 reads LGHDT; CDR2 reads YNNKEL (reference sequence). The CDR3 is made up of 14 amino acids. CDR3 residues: CASSQGPDTGELFF. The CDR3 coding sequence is TGTGCCAGCAGCCAAGGGCCGGACACCGGGGAGCTGTTTTTT.

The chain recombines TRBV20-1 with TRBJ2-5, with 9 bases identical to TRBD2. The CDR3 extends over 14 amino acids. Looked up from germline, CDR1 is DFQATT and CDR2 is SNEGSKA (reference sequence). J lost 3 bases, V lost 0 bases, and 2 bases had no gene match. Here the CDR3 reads CSARDIAGEETQYF. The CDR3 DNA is TGCAGTGCTAGAGATATAGCGGGAGAAGAGACCCAGTACTTC.

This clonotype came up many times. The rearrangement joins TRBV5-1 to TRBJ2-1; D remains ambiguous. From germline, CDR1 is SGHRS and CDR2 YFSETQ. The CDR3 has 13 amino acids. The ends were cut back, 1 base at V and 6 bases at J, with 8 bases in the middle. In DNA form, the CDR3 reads TGCGCCAGCAGCTTGATCCACCCCAATGAGCAGTTCTTC. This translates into CASSLIHPNEQFF.

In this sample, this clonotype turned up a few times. CDR3 in amino acids: CASREVGVEKLFF. CDR3 in DNA: TGTGCCAGCCGGGAGGTCGGGGTTGAAAAACTGTTTTTT. The chain is built from TRBV12-3 or TRBV12-4 and TRBJ1-4; no clear D gene. Trimming shortened V by 8 bases and J by 7 bases, and 14 bases separated the two germline ends. The CDR3 contains 13 residues.

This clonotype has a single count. DNA for the CDR3: TGTGCCAGCAGCGCCCTCTGGGGGGGCTACGAGCAGTACTTC. Translating gives CASSALWGGYEQYF. V usage is TRBV27 and J usage is TRBJ2-7; 7 bases map to TRBD2. Germline CDR1 reads MNHEY; CDR2 reads SMNVEV (reference sequence). The CDR3 has 14 amino acids. Unmatched junction bases numbered 8, after V lost 6 bases and J lost 3 bases.

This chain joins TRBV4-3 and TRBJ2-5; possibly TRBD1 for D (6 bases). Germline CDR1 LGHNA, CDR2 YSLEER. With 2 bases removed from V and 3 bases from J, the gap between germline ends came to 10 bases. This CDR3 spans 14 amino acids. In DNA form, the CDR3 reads TGCGCCAGCAGCCAATGGGCAGGGGAAGAGACCCAGTACTTC. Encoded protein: CASSQWAGEETQYF.

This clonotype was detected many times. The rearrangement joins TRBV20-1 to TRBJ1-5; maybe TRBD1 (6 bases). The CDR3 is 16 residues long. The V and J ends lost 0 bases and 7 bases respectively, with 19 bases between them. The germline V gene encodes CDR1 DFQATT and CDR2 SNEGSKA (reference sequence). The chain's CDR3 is CSARDQGGGVGQPQHF. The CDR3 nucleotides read TGCAGTGCTAGAGATCAGGGAGGGGGAGTGGGACAGCCCCAGCATTTT.

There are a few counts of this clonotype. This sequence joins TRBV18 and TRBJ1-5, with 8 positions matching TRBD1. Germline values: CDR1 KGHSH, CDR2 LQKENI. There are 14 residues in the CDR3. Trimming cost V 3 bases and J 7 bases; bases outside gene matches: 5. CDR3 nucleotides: TGTGCCAGCTCACCGACAGGACAGGGCCAGCCCCAGCATTTT. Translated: CASSPTGQGQPQHF.

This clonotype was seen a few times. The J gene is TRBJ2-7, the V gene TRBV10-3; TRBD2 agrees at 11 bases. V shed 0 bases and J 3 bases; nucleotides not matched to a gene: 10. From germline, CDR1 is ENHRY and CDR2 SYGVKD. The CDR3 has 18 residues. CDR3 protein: CAISESWRRTSGGYEQYF. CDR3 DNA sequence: TGTGCCATCAGTGAGTCTTGGAGGAGAACTAGCGGGGGCTACGAGCAGTACTTC.